This record looks at one T cell receptor (beta chain) sequence and its context. The PCR had 60 Vbeta and 13 Jbeta primers. Profiled with immunoSEQ multiplex PCR; TCRdb holds only in-frame clones, not every one. The data show approximately 130,000 clones, approximately 80% seen once. This sample is part of a study of cytomegalovirus exposure and HLA in healthy donors. Germline values: CDR1 LGHNA, CDR2 YSLEER. The CDR3 totals 16 residues. V lost 1 base, J lost 4 bases, and 11 bases lay in between. V and J are TRBV4-3 and TRBJ2-6, with D maybe TRBD1 (6 bases). The source of this sequence is a woman in her thirties or forties in good health and CMV-seronegative. Sequenced material: PBMCs. The CDR3 sequence is CASSQASGVGANVLTF. DNA for the CDR3: TGCGCCAGCAGCCAAGCGTCAGGGGTCGGGGCCAACGTCCTGACTTTC.